A single sample is the source of the 20 T cell receptor beta chains below, sequenced in a study of cytomegalovirus exposure and HLA in healthy donors. 60 Vbeta and 13 Jbeta primers were used in PCR. The repertoire was sequenced with immunoSEQ multiplex PCR; TCRdb's copy has only in-frame clones and lacks some. The profile shows under 200,000 clones, roughly 77% of them singletons. The sample taken for sequencing was PBMCs. Receptor source: a woman aged 40 to 50 in good health and CMV-seropositive.

V usage is TRBV7-7 and J usage is TRBJ2-1; TRBD2 matches 13 bases. Germline trimming cut 5 bases from V and 9 bases from J; bases unmatched to any gene: 10. The CDR3 loop spans 16 amino acids. From germline, CDR1 is SSHAT and CDR2 FNYEAQ (reference sequence). The CDR3 DNA follows: TGTGCCAGCAGCCGAGGACTAGCGGGAGCTCCGGCTGAGCAGTTCTTC. It encodes CASSRGLAGAPAEQFF.

This clone was seen a few times. V is TRBV6-1 and J is TRBJ1-5; weak D call: TRBD1 (6 bases). The CDR3 covers 14 residues. The V end was cut by 7 bases, the J end by 1 base, with 11 bases between. Germline V gives CDR1 MNHNS, CDR2 SASEGT. The CDR3 DNA follows: TGTGCCAGCAAGATAGGGACAAGCAATCAGCCCCAGCATTTT. As protein: CASKIGTSNQPQHF.

The chain uses TRBV7-9 and TRBJ2-3, with 14 bases that match TRBD2. The CDR3 extends over 19 amino acids. Germline V gene lookup returns CDR1 SEHNR and CDR2 FQNEAQ (reference sequence). V was clipped by 1 base and J by 1 base; unmatched bases: 7. The CDR3 DNA reads TGTGCCAGCAGCTTAGGACTAGCGGGGGGGCGATATGGCACAGATACGCAGTATTTT. Amino acids: CASSLGLAGGRYGTDTQYF. The full variable domain, its missing parts supplied by reference TRBV7-9 and TRBJ2-3, is DTGVSQNPRHKITKRGQNVTFRCDPISEHNRLYWYRQTLGQGPEFLTYFQNEAQLEKSRLLSDRFSAERPKGSFSTLEIQRTEQGDSAMYLCASSLGLAGGRYGTDTQYFGPGTRLTVL.

This sequence joins TRBV19 and TRBJ2-3; a possible D gene is TRBD1 (6 bases). V was pared by 9 bases and J by 0 bases, with 13 bases between. CDR3 length equals 14 residues. The germline V gene encodes CDR1 LNHDA and CDR2 SQIVND (reference sequence). The CDR3 sequence is CASTGTPSTDTQYF. Written as DNA, the CDR3 is TGTGCCAGCACCGGGACACCTAGCACAGATACGCAGTATTTT.

This clone has just a few counts. V is TRBV5-6 and J is TRBJ2-3; 7 nucleotides align to TRBD2. The CDR3 runs 13 residues. J lost 0 bases, V lost 9 bases, and 4 bases had no gene match. Germline V lookup: CDR1 SGHDT, CDR2 YYEEEE. CDR3 residues: CATGRTSTDTQYF. CDR3 DNA: TGTGCCACCGGGAGGACTAGCACAGATACGCAGTATTTT. Together with reference TRBV5-6 and TRBJ2-3, the CDR3 gives the full variable domain: DAGVTQSPTHLIKTRGQQVTLRCSPKSGHDTVSWYQQALGQGPQFIFQYYEEEERQRGNFPDRFSGHQFPNYSSELNVNALLLGDSALYLCATGRTSTDTQYFGPGTRLTVL.

This chain joins TRBV7-2 and TRBJ1-2; D is unclear. CDR1 and CDR2 from the germline V gene are SGHTA and FQGNSA. The CDR3 contains 13 residues. Deletions cut 10 bases from V and 6 bases from J, with 18 bases between. CDR3 protein: CATTIGGGDGYTF. CDR3 DNA sequence: TGTGCCACCACCATCGGAGGCGGCGATGGCTACACCTTC. Filled out from reference TRBV7-2 and TRBJ1-2, the complete variable domain reads GAGVSQSPSNKVTEKGKDVELRCDPISGHTALYWYRQSLGQGLEFLIYFQGNSAPDKSGLPSDRFSAERTGGSVSTLTIQRTQQEDSAVYLCATTIGGGDGYTFGSGTRLTVV.

The genes are TRBV30 and TRBJ1-4; D is unclear. Germline CDR1 GTSNPN, CDR2 SVGIG (reference sequence). Trimming cost V 0 bases and J 8 bases, with 10 bases left between them. The CDR3 spans 13 residues. Here the CDR3 DNA reads TGTGCCTGGAGTGTACGCAGTGAAGAAAAACTGTTTTTT. This gives the protein CAWSVRSEEKLFF.

This clone has only a few counts. The junction and the germline gene differ at one end; a read error may be behind it. V and J are TRBV4-3 and TRBJ2-3; tentative D call: TRBD2 (7 bases). CDR3 length equals 13 residues. Germline CDR1 reads LGHNA; CDR2 reads YSLEER. CDR3 in DNA: TGCGCCAGCAGCCCGAGGGGGGGACCCCAAGCCCTCTTT. It translates to CASSPRGGPQALF.

The V gene is TRBV27, the J gene TRBJ2-7, with D hard to call. Germline-derived CDR1 and CDR2 are MNHEY and SMNVEV (reference sequence). Trimming stripped 2 bases from V and 2 bases from J, with 7 bases between. This CDR3 spans 13 amino acids. The CDR3 loop is CASSLNSPYEQYF. DNA for the CDR3: TGTGCCAGCAGTTTAAACAGTCCCTACGAGCAGTACTTC.

The chain carries TRBV6-1 and TRBJ2-2; 8 bases map to TRBD2. This CDR3 spans 14 amino acids. CDR1 is MNHNS and CDR2 is SASEGT in the germline V gene. V dropped 6 bases and J dropped 4; count of bases not matched to a gene: 4. The CDR3 sequence: CASRVGGGTGELFF. CDR3 nucleotide sequence: TGTGCCAGCAGAGTCGGGGGGGGCACCGGGGAGCTGTTTTTT.

The chain uses TRBV19 and TRBJ2-5; the match to TRBD2 covers 10 bases. There are 15 residues in the CDR3. Germline V gives CDR1 LNHDA, CDR2 SQIVND (reference sequence). The junction had 3 bases not matched to a gene; V was cut back by 3 bases and J by 2 bases. The CDR3 DNA reads TGTGCCAGTAGTATTGGGGGACTAGCGCAAGAGACCCAGTACTTC. This codes for CASSIGGLAQETQYF.

The J gene is TRBJ2-7, the V gene TRBV19, with TRBD2 matching 12 bases. CDR1 and CDR2 from the germline V gene are LNHDA and SQIVND (reference sequence). Trimming at V came to 7 bases and at J to 5 bases, leaving 9 bases not matched to a gene. CDR3 length equals 15 residues. The CDR3 bases are TGTGCCAGTACCACCCAGACTAGCGGGAGCCACGAGCAGTACTTC. Translation gives CASTTQTSGSHEQYF.

V and J are TRBV19 and TRBJ1-2; D is uncertain. The germline CDR1 and CDR2 sequences are LNHDA and SQIVND (reference sequence). This CDR3 contains 18 residues. Trimming left V 0 bases short and J 1 base short, with 18 bases between. CDR3 residues: CASSIDRGPTNLNYGYTF. CDR3 coding DNA: TGTGCCAGTAGTATAGACCGAGGGCCCACAAATCTTAACTATGGCTACACCTTC.

This clone was seen more than once but under ten times. The rearrangement links TRBV19 to TRBJ1-2; TRBD1 is a possible D gene (5 bases). The CDR3 contains 15 residues. Germline V lookup: CDR1 LNHDA, CDR2 SQIVND (reference sequence). Trimming took 7 bases from V and 2 from J, leaving 17 bases between them. Written as DNA, the CDR3 is TGTGCCAGTACCGCATCTGAAACAGGCAACTATGGCTACACCTTC. This translates into CASTASETGNYGYTF. The entire variable domain, with the rest obtained from reference TRBV19 and TRBJ1-2, is as follows: DGGITQSPKYLFRKEGQNVTLSCEQNLNHDAMYWYRQDPGQGLRLIYYSQIVNDFQKGDIAEGYSVSREKKESFPLTVTSAQKNPTAFYLCASTASETGNYGYTFGSGTRLTVV.

This chain connects TRBV9 to TRBJ1-6, with D perhaps TRBD1 (6 bases). Per the germline V gene, CDR1 is SGDLS and CDR2 is YYNGEE. Trimming removed 4 bases at V and 6 bases at J, with 11 bases between. The length of the CDR3 is 14 residues. The CDR3 reads CASSPTGSNSPLHF. The DNA of the CDR3 is TGTGCCAGCAGCCCCACAGGGAGTAATTCACCCCTCCACTTT. The whole variable domain, remainder taken from reference TRBV9 and TRBJ1-6, is DSGVTQTPKHLITATGQRVTLRCSPRSGDLSVYWYQQSLDQGLQFLIQYYNGEERAKGNILERFSAQQFPDLHSELNLSSLELGDSALYFCASSPTGSNSPLHFGNGTRLTVT.

This chain joins TRBV7-2 and TRBJ2-5; D perhaps matches TRBD2 (6 bases). The CDR3 is made up of 17 amino acids. V was cut by 1 base and J by 1 base, with 16 bases left in between. Germline CDR1 reads SGHTA; CDR2 reads FQGNSA. The CDR3 spells CASSLVIGIGGQETQYF. CDR3 bases: TGTGCCAGCAGCTTAGTAATCGGGATCGGGGGCCAAGAGACCCAGTACTTC.

V usage is TRBV11-2 and J usage is TRBJ1-1; D might be TRBD1 (6 bases). Trimming removed 1 base from V and 7 bases from J, with 19 bases in between. Germline CDR1 and CDR2: SGHAT and FQNNGV. The CDR3 contains 16 residues. Here the CDR3 reads CASSLVPLGGGVEAFF. In DNA, the CDR3 is TGTGCCAGCAGCTTAGTTCCCCTAGGGGGTGGGGTTGAAGCTTTCTTT.

A single count supports this clone. For the CDR3, the DNA is TGTGCCAGCAGTGAAGGGGCCTCCTATGGCTACACCTTC. Its protein is CASSEGASYGYTF. The V and J genes are TRBV7-2 and TRBJ1-2, with D perhaps matching TRBD1 (5 bases). The germline gives CDR1 SGHTA, CDR2 FQGNSA. CDR3 length: 13 amino acids. Trimming removed 6 bases from V and 4 bases from J, with 12 bases in between.

V usage is TRBV6-1 and J usage is TRBJ1-1, with a tentative D call TRBD1 (6 bases). CDR1 and CDR2 (germline): MNHNS, SASEGT. The CDR3 is 13 amino acids. The V end lost 8 bases, the J end lost 0 bases, and 10 bases lay between the germline ends. The chain's CDR3 is CASRRQVNTEAFF. The DNA of the CDR3 is TGTGCCAGCCGAAGACAGGTGAACACTGAAGCTTTCTTT.

CDR3 sequence: CASSRGGAVNTEAFF. The CDR3 nucleotides are TGTGCCAGCAGCCGCGGGGGGGCGGTGAACACTGAAGCTTTCTTT. The chain is built from TRBV6-1 and TRBJ1-1, with D maybe TRBD1 (6 bases). Germline values: CDR1 MNHNS, CDR2 SASEGT. The CDR3 covers 15 residues. Trimming took off 6 bases at V and 0 bases at J, with 14 bases between the two ends.